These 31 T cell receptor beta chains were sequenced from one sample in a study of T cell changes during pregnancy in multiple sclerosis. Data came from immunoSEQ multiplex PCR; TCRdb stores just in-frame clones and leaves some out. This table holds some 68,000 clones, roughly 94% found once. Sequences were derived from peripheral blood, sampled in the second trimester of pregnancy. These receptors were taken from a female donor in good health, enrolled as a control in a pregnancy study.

The CDR3 DNA reads TGTGCCAGCAGCTTAGGGACTAGCGGGAGAGGAGAGCAGTACTTC. This sequence encodes CASSLGTSGRGEQYF. This chain links TRBV13 with TRBJ2-7, with 12 bases identical to TRBD2. V lost 0 bases to trimming and J lost 7 bases; unmatched junction nucleotides: 4. CDR1 is PRHDT and CDR2 is FYEKMQ in the germline V gene (reference sequence). The CDR3 is 15 residues long.

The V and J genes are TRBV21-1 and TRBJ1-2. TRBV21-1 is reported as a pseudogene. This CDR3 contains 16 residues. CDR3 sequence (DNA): TGTGCCAGCAGCAACGTCTTCACGGGAAGGCACTATGGCTACACCTTC. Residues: CASSNVFTGRHYGYTF.

Here the CDR3 reads CASSWMDRSGYGYTF. The DNA of the CDR3 is TGCGCCAGCAGCTGGATGGACAGGTCGGGCTATGGCTACACCTTC. The chain carries TRBV5-1 and TRBJ1-2; 7 bases are shared with TRBD1. The CDR3 is 15 amino acids. V lost 3 bases, J lost 4 bases, and 9 bases stayed unmatched. Germline V gene data show CDR1 as SGHRS and CDR2 as YFSETQ.

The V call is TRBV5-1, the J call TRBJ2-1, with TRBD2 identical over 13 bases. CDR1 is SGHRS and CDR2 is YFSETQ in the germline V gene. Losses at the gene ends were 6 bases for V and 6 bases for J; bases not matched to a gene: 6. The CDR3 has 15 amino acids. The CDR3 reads CASNAGLAGTNEQFF. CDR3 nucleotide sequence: TGCGCCAGCAACGCGGGACTAGCGGGAACCAATGAGCAGTTCTTC. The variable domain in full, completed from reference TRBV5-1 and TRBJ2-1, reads KAGVTQTPRYLIKTRGQQVTLSCSPISGHRSVSWYQQTPGQGLQFLFEYFSETQRNKGNFPGRFSGRQFSNSRSEMNVSTLELGDSALYLCASNAGLAGTNEQFFGPGTRLTVL.

CDR3 DNA sequence: TGTGCCAGCGCCTCGGGACAGACACTCTACGAGCAGTACTTC. It translates to CASASGQTLYEQYF. V is TRBV19 and J is TRBJ2-7, with TRBD1 identical over 7 bases. This CDR3 is 14 amino acids long. After removal of 9 bases from V and 3 bases from J, the junction contained 11 bases not matched to a gene. Germline-derived CDR1 and CDR2 are LNHDA and SQIVND (reference sequence).

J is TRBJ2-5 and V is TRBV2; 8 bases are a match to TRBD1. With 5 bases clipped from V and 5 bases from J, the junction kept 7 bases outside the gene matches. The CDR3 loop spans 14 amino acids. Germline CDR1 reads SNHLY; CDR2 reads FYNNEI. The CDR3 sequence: CASSPWDRQETQYF. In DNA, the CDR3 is TGTGCCAGCAGTCCCTGGGACAGGCAGGAGACCCAGTACTTC.

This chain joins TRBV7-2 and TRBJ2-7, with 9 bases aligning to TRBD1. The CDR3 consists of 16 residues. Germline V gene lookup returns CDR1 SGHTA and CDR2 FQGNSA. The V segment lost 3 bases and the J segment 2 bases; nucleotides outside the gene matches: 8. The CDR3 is CASSFRSGQGAYEQYF. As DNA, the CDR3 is TGTGCCAGCAGCTTCAGATCGGGACAGGGCGCCTACGAGCAGTACTTC.

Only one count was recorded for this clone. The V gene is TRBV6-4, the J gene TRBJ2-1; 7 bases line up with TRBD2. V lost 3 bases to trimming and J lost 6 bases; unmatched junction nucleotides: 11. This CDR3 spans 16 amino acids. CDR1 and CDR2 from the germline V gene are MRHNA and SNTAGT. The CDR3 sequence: CASSDTGTNDANEQFF. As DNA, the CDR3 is TGTGCCAGCAGTGATACCGGGACTAATGATGCCAATGAGCAGTTCTTC.

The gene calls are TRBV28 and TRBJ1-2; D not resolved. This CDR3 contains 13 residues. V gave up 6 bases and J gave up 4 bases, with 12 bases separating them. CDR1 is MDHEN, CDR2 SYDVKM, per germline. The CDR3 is CASSDGGGYGYTF. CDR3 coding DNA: TGTGCCAGCAGCGACGGAGGAGGCTATGGCTACACCTTC.

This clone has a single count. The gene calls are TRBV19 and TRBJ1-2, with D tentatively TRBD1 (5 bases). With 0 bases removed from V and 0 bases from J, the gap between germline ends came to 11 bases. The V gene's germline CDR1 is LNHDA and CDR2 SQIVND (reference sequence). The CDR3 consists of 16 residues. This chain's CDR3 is CASSIEVDTPNYGYTF. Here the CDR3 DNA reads TGTGCCAGTAGTATAGAGGTGGACACCCCTAACTATGGCTACACCTTC.

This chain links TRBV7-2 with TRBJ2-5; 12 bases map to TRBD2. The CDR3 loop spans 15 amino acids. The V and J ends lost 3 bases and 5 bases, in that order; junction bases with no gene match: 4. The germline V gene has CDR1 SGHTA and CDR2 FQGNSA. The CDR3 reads CASSFRTSGMETQYF. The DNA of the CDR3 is TGTGCCAGCAGCTTCCGGACTAGCGGGATGGAGACCCAGTACTTC.

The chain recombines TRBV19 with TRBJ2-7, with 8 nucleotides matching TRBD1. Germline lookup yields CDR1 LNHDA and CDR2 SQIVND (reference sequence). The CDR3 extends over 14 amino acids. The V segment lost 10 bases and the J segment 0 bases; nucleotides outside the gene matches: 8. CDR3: CATSTGADSYEQYF. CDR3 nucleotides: TGTGCCACCTCGACAGGGGCCGACTCCTACGAGCAGTACTTC.

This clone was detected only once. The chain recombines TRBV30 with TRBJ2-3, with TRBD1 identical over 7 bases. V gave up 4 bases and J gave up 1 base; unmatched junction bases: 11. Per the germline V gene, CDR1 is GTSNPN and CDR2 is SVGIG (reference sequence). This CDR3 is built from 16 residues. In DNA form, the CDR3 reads TGTGCCTGGAACTCCCGGGACAGCAGGCGCACAGATACGCAGTATTTT. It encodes CAWNSRDSRRTDTQYF.

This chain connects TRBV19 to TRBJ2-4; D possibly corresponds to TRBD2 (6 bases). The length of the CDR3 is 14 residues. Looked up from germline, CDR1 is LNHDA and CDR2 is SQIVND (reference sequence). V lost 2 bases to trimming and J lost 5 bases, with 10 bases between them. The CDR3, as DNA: TGTGCCAGTAGTATACAGGGAGGTCAAAACATTCAGTACTTC. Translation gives CASSIQGGQNIQYF.

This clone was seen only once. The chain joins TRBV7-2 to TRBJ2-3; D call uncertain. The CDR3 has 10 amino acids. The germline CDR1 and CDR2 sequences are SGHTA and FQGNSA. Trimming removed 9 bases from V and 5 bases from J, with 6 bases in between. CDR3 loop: CASPGDTQYF. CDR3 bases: TGTGCCAGTCCGGGAGATACGCAGTATTTT.

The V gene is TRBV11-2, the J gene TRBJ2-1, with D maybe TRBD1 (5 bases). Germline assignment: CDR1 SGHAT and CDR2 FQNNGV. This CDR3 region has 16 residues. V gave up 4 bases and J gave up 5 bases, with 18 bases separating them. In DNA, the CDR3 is TGTGCCAGCAGCTCTAGGATAGGGGTGCGACACAATGAGCAGTTCTTC. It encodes CASSSRIGVRHNEQFF. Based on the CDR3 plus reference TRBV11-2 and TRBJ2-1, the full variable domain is EAGVAQSPRYKIIEKRQSVAFWCNPISGHATLYWYQQILGQGPKLLIQFQNNGVVDDSQLPKDRFSAERLKGVDSTLKIQPAKLEDSAVYLCASSSRIGVRHNEQFFGPGTRLTVL.

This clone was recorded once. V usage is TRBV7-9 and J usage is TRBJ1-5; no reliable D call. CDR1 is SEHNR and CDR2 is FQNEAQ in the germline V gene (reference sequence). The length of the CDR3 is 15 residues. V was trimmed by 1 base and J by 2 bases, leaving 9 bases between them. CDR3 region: CASSLGHTGNQPQHF. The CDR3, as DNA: TGTGCCAGCAGCTTAGGCCATACGGGCAATCAGCCCCAGCATTTT.

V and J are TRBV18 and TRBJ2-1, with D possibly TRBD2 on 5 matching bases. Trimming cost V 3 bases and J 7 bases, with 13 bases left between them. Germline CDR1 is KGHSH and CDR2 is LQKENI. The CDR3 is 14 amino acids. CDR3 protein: CASSPSSGSNEQFF. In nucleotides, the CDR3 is TGTGCCAGCTCACCCTCGAGCGGATCGAATGAGCAGTTCTTC.

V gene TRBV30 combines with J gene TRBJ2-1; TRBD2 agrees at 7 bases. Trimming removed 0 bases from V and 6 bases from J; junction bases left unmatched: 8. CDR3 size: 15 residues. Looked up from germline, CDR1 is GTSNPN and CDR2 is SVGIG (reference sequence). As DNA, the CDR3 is TGTGCCTGGAGTGTAAGGGCTAGCGGATCCAATGAGCAGTTCTTC. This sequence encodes CAWSVRASGSNEQFF.

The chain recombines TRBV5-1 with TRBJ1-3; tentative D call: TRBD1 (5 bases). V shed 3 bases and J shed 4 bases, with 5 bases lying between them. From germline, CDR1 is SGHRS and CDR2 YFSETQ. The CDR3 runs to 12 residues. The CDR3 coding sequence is TGCGCCAGCAGCTCAGGGGGAAACACCATATATTTT. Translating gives CASSSGGNTIYF. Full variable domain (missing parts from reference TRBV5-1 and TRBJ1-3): KAGVTQTPRYLIKTRGQQVTLSCSPISGHRSVSWYQQTPGQGLQFLFEYFSETQRNKGNFPGRFSGRQFSNSRSEMNVSTLELGDSALYLCASSSGGNTIYFGEGSWLTVV.

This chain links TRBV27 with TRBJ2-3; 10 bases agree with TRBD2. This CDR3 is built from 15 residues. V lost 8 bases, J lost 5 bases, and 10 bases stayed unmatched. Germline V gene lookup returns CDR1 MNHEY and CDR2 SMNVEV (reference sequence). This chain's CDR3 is CASSLSGGLRDTQYF. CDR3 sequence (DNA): TGTGCCAGCTCCCTTAGCGGGGGGCTTAGAGATACGCAGTATTTT.

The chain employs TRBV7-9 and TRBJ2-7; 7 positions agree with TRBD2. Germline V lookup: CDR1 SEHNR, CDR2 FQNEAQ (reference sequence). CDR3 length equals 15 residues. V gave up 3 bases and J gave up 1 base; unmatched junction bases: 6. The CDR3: CASSLGRGWSYEQYF. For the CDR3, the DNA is TGTGCCAGCAGCTTGGGGCGGGGGTGGTCCTACGAGCAGTACTTC.

The CDR3 loop reads CASSLGGPGYNEQFF. DNA of the CDR3: TGTGCCAGCAGCTTGGGAGGGCCTGGCTACAATGAGCAGTTCTTC. This chain links TRBV7-2 with TRBJ2-1, with 7 bases fitting TRBD2. CDR3 length: 15 residues. V shed 3 bases and J 3 bases; nucleotides not matched to a gene: 5. The V gene's germline CDR1 is SGHTA and CDR2 FQGNSA. Drawing the rest from reference TRBV7-2 and TRBJ2-1, the complete variable domain is GAGVSQSPSNKVTEKGKDVELRCDPISGHTALYWYRQSLGQGLEFLIYFQGNSAPDKSGLPSDRFSAERTGGSVSTLTIQRTQQEDSAVYLCASSLGGPGYNEQFFGPGTRLTVL.

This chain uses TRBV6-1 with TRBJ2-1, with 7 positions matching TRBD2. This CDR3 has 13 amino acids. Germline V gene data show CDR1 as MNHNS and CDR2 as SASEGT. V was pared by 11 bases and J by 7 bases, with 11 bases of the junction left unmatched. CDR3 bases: TGTGCCGCATGTGCTGCGGGGGTTAATGAGCAGTTCTTC. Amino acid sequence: CAACAAGVNEQFF.

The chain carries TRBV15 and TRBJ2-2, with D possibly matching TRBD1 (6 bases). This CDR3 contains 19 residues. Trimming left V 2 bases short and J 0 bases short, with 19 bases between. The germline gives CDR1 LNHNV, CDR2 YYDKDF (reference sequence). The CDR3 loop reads CATSRNNDRSRSNTGELFF. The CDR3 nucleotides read TGTGCCACCAGCAGAAACAACGACAGGTCGAGGTCGAACACCGGGGAGCTGTTTTTT.

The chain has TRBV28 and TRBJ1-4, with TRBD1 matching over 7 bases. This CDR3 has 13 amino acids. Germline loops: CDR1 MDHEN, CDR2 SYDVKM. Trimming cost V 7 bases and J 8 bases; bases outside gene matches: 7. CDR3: CASTQNRGEKLFF. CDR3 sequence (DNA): TGTGCCAGCACACAGAACAGGGGCGAAAAACTGTTTTTT.

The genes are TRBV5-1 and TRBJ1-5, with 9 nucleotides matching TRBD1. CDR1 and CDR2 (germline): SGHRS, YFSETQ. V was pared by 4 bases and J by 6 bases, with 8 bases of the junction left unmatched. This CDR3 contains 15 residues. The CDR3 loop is CASSEGTGYSQPQHF. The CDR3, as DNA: TGCGCCAGCAGCGAAGGGACAGGGTACTCTCAGCCCCAGCATTTT. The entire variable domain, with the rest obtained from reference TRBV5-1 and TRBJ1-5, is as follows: KAGVTQTPRYLIKTRGQQVTLSCSPISGHRSVSWYQQTPGQGLQFLFEYFSETQRNKGNFPGRFSGRQFSNSRSEMNVSTLELGDSALYLCASSEGTGYSQPQHFGDGTRLSIL.

The CDR3 loop reads CASTLAGTSGYNEQFF. CDR3 nucleotide sequence: TGTGCCAGCACCCTCGCCGGGACTAGCGGGTACAATGAGCAGTTCTTC. The chain combines TRBV11-3 with TRBJ2-1; 12 bases agree with TRBD2. The ends lost 7 bases at V and 4 bases at J; junction bases unmatched: 8. This CDR3 spans 16 amino acids. Germline V CDR1 and CDR2: SGHNT, YENEEA. The variable domain in full, completed from reference TRBV11-3 and TRBJ2-1, reads EAGVVQSPRYKIIEKKQPVAFWCNPISGHNTLYWYLQNLGQGPELLIRYENEEAVDDSQLPKDRFSAERLKGVDSTLKIQPAELGDSAVYLCASTLAGTSGYNEQFFGPGTRLTVL.

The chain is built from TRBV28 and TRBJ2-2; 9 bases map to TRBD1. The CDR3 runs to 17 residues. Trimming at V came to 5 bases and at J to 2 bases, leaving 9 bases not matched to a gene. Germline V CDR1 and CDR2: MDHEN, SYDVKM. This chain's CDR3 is CASSLSDRGDNTGELFF. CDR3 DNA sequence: TGTGCCAGCAGTCTATCCGACAGGGGGGATAACACCGGGGAGCTGTTTTTT.

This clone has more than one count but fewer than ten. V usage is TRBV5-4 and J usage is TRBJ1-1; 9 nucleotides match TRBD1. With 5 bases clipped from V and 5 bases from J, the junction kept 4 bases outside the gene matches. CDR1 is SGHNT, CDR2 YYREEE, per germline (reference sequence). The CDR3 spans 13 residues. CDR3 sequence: CASSSDRGTEAFF. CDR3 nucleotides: TGTGCCAGCAGTTCTGACAGGGGGACTGAAGCTTTCTTT. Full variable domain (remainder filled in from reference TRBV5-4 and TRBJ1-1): ETGVTQSPTHLIKTRGQQVTLRCSSQSGHNTVSWYQQALGQGPQFIFQYYREEENGRGNFPPRFSGLQFPNYSSELNVNALELDDSALYLCASSSDRGTEAFFGQGTRLTVV.

CDR3 sequence (DNA): TGTGCCAGCAGCTTAACGCGCGCCTCCTACAATGAGCAGTTCTTC. Translated: CASSLTRASYNEQFF. The chain combines TRBV7-9 with TRBJ2-1, with unresolved D. The germline V gene encodes CDR1 SEHNR and CDR2 FQNEAQ (reference sequence). The V end was cut by 2 bases, the J end by 0 bases, with 8 bases between. This CDR3 contains 15 residues.